This T cell receptor (beta chain) was sequenced during a study of blood T cell repertoires in COVID-19. Background on the study: Italy, Spain and the United States were the sources of the convalescent and acute COVID-19 samples. T cells, B-cell-depleted T cells, or PBMCs supplied cDNA or gDNA.

V was pared by 0 bases and J by 5 bases, with 2 bases of the junction left unmatched. The CDR3 consists of 15 residues. Germline loops: CDR1 SGHTS, CDR2 YDEGEE. Original handling: Quantification of nucleated cells was approximated via reference gene primer amplification. Profiling relied on immunoSEQ multiplex PCR, and the TCRdb table lists in-frame clones only, not all of them. Clonal size and the V and J genes are those of that table, whereas D and trimming came from the DNA. This table has fewer than 500,000 clones, around 88% appearing once. The source of this sequence is a woman under 40 with acute or convalescent COVID-19. The V call is TRBV5-8, the J call TRBJ1-5; 10 bases align to TRBD1. The specimen was peripheral blood. CDR3 in DNA: TGTGCCAGCAGCTTGGGACAGGGGGCGCATCAGCCCCAGCATTTT. Its protein is CASSLGQGAHQPQHF.